Sequencing of this T cell receptor (beta chain) was carried out in a study of cytotoxic CD8 clonotypes in ibrutinib-treated CLL. In the study overall: Response samples were obtained once patients had received a median about 12 months of treatment, range 6 to 36.

V lost 2 bases and J 1 base, leaving 6 bases between the germline ends. The CDR3 contains 14 residues. The V gene's germline CDR1 is SGHTA and CDR2 FQGNSA. This clone has a handful of counts. The protocol was immunoSEQ multiplex PCR, while the TCRdb copy is restricted to in-frame clones and leaves out a portion. The sample consists of a few hundred thousand clones, more than 65% of them appearing once. The TCR was taken from a human donor with chronic lymphocytic leukemia. The sample consisted of PBMCs, taken before ibrutinib treatment. The genes are TRBV7-2 and TRBJ1-3; D not certain. The CDR3 DNA follows: TGTGCCAGCAGCTTAACGTTTTCTGGAAACACCATATATTTT. This codes for CASSLTFSGNTIYF.